Listed here are 21 T cell receptor beta chains from one sample, sequenced in a study of blood T cell repertoires in COVID-19. Measured with immunoSEQ multiplex PCR; TCRdb has only the in-frame clones, and not every one. Counted here are approximately 300,000 clones, around 89% occurring once; the ten biggest clones make up 3.7%. The sample was peripheral blood. These receptors were taken from a woman in her 40s with acute or convalescent COVID-19.

The chain employs TRBV6-5 and TRBJ2-7; 11 nucleotides align to TRBD1. Germline CDR1 reads MNHEY; CDR2 reads SVGAGI. CDR3 length equals 15 residues. V shed 6 bases, J shed 3 bases, and the junction held 7 bases outside the gene matches. CDR3 protein: CASRPGQGAGYEQYV. CDR3 nucleotide sequence: TGTGCCAGCAGACCCGGACAGGGGGCGGGCTACGAGCAGTACGTC.

The chain carries TRBV6-1 and TRBJ2-7, with a possible D match to TRBD1 (5 bases). The germline V gene has CDR1 MNHNS and CDR2 SASEGT. The CDR3 sequence is 14 residues long. Trimming stripped 3 bases from V and 0 bases from J, with 9 bases between. CDR3 sequence reads: CASSDRTLSYEQYV. CDR3 DNA sequence: TGTGCCAGCAGTGACCGGACACTCTCCTACGAGCAGTACGTC.

The chain employs TRBV2 and TRBJ1-5; 8 positions match TRBD1. Per the germline V gene, CDR1 is SNHLY and CDR2 is FYNNEI. V shed 6 bases, J shed 5 bases, and the junction held 6 bases outside the gene matches. This CDR3 has 14 amino acids. CDR3 sequence: CASRGTGTDQPQHF. Written as DNA, the CDR3 is TGTGCCAGCAGGGGGACAGGAACGGATCAGCCCCAGCATTTT.

V gene TRBV14 combines with J gene TRBJ1-2; maybe TRBD1 (6 bases). The CDR3 has 16 amino acids. V dropped 4 bases and J dropped 4 bases, with 19 bases sitting between them. Per the germline V gene, CDR1 is SGHDN and CDR2 is FVKESK. CDR3 sequence reads: CASSRWEGQPFYGYTF. For the CDR3, the DNA is TGTGCCAGCAGCCGATGGGAGGGACAACCGTTCTATGGCTACACCTTC.

The V call is TRBV6-1, the J call TRBJ1-2; TRBD1 matches 10 bases. J gave up 8 bases and V 3 bases, and 6 bases lay outside the gene matches. Germline CDR1 MNHNS, CDR2 SASEGT. The CDR3 loop spans 14 amino acids. CDR3 residues: CASSDDRGLKGYTF. The CDR3, as DNA: TGTGCCAGCAGTGATGACAGGGGGCTAAAGGGCTACACCTTC.

V is TRBV11-2 and J is TRBJ2-2, with 12 bases lining up with TRBD2. The germline gives CDR1 SGHAT, CDR2 FQNNGV. CDR3 size: 19 residues. Trimming took 5 bases from V and 2 from J; bases not matched to a gene: 12. The CDR3: CASSHFGLAGGLNTGELFF. The DNA of the CDR3 is TGTGCCAGCAGCCATTTTGGCCTAGCGGGGGGGCTAAACACCGGGGAGCTGTTTTTT.

V gene TRBV4-2 combines with J gene TRBJ2-3, with 8 positions matching TRBD2. CDR3 size: 17 residues. With 1 base clipped from V and 1 base from J, the junction kept 7 bases outside the gene matches. From germline, CDR1 is LGHNA and CDR2 YNFKEQ. CDR3 in amino acids: CASSQVGASGRTDTQYF. The CDR3 region has the DNA TGTGCCAGCAGCCAAGTCGGGGCTAGCGGGCGCACAGATACGCAGTATTTT.

The chain carries TRBV6-5 and TRBJ2-5; D uncertain. Germline loops: CDR1 MNHEY, CDR2 SVGAGI. CDR3 size: 13 residues. Between the trimmed V and J ends, which lost 6 bases and 3 bases, there was a span of 11 bases. The CDR3 DNA reads TGTGCCAGCAGGCTTAGACTGAAAGAGACCCAGTACTTC. Its protein is CASRLRLKETQYF.

The V and J genes are TRBV10-1 and TRBJ2-1; no reliable D call. Trimming took 4 bases from V and 4 from J, leaving 20 bases between them. The CDR3 has 17 residues. In germline, CDR1 is WNHNN, CDR2 SYGVQD (reference sequence). The CDR3 is CASSGGSRANKYNEQFF. The CDR3 DNA reads as TGCGCCAGCAGTGGAGGTTCTAGAGCGAATAAATACAATGAGCAGTTCTTC.

This clone showed up just a few times. CDR3 loop: CAWSRDEAFF. The CDR3 DNA reads TGTGCCTGGAGCAGGGATGAAGCTTTCTTT. The genes are TRBV30 and TRBJ1-1; perhaps TRBD1 as D (5 bases). CDR3 length equals 10 residues. The V gene lost 3 bases and the J gene lost 7 bases, with 6 bases spanning the gap. Germline V gives CDR1 GTSNPN, CDR2 SVGIG (reference sequence).

DNA of the CDR3: TGTGCCAGCAGTCCAGCGCCTGGGACAGGGGGCGCAAAGAGGAACACTGAAGCTTTCTTT. Its protein is CASSPAPGTGGAKRNTEAFF. J is TRBJ1-1 and V is TRBV6-6; 12 bases agree with TRBD1. Germline CDR1 MNHNY, CDR2 SVGAGI (reference sequence). The trim removed 5 bases at V and 1 base at J, leaving 17 bases unmatched. The CDR3 is 20 residues long.

The chain combines TRBV10-3 with TRBJ2-3; TRBD2 aligns across 9 bases. The CDR3 loop spans 16 amino acids. The V segment lost 8 bases and the J segment 0 bases; nucleotides outside the gene matches: 9. Germline V gene data show CDR1 as ENHRY and CDR2 as SYGVKD. Here the CDR3 reads CAIGTAGGPSTDTQYF. The CDR3 nucleotides are TGTGCCATCGGCACAGCGGGGGGCCCGAGCACAGATACGCAGTATTTT.

The chain couples TRBV6-5 to TRBJ2-5; D not resolved. The V and J ends lost 8 bases and 5 bases respectively, with 12 bases between them. The CDR3 covers 12 residues. In germline, CDR1 is MNHEY, CDR2 SVGAGI. The CDR3 is CASASSEETQYF. The DNA for the CDR3 is TGTGCCAGCGCGAGCTCTGAGGAGACCCAGTACTTC.

The chain links TRBV10-3 to TRBJ1-5, with 9 bases that match TRBD1. Per the germline V gene, CDR1 is ENHRY and CDR2 is SYGVKD. Trimming cost V 6 bases and J 6 bases; bases outside gene matches: 12. The CDR3 sequence is 16 residues long. The CDR3 DNA sequence: TGTGCCATCAGAGACAATACCGGGACAGGGAGTCAGCCCCAGCATTTT. As protein: CAIRDNTGTGSQPQHF.

The V call is TRBV10-3, the J call TRBJ1-2; 10 positions agree with TRBD1. Germline assignment: CDR1 ENHRY and CDR2 SYGVKD. The length of the CDR3 is 15 residues. The junction had 4 bases not matched to a gene; V was cut back by 0 bases and J by 6 bases. The CDR3 bases are TGTGCCATCAGTGAGTCGGCTGGGACAGGGGATGGCTACACCTTC. This encodes CAISESAGTGDGYTF.

The chain links TRBV10-2 to TRBJ2-1, with a possible D match to TRBD2 (6 bases). Germline V lookup: CDR1 WSHSY, CDR2 SAAADI. CDR3 length: 16 residues. V lost 4 bases, J lost 8 bases, and 21 bases lay in between. The DNA for the CDR3 is TGCGCCAGCAGTGGTGAGTCCGGGGGAATGTTCCATGAGCAGTTCTTC. Translated: CASSGESGGMFHEQFF.

This sequence joins TRBV6-6 and TRBJ1-2, with D possibly TRBD1 on 6 matching bases. CDR1 MNHNY and CDR2 SVGAGI come from the germline V gene (reference sequence). Deletions cut 8 bases from V and 7 bases from J, with 17 bases between. This CDR3 contains 13 residues. The CDR3 protein is CASGQEGGPGYTF. CDR3 DNA sequence: TGTGCCAGCGGTCAGGAGGGGGGGCCTGGCTACACCTTC.

The V and J genes are TRBV6-5 and TRBJ2-7; perhaps TRBD1 as D (5 bases). Trimming removed 7 bases at V and 5 bases at J, with 18 bases between. CDR3 size: 14 residues. Per germline, CDR1 MNHEY and CDR2 SVGAGI. For the CDR3, the DNA is TGTGCCAGCATGCAGGGAATGGCAAGGAACGAGCAGTACGTC. As protein: CASMQGMARNEQYV.

This clone appeared a single time. The chain links TRBV24-1 to TRBJ2-7; 8 bases line up with TRBD1. Trimming took 5 bases from V and 1 from J; bases not matched to a gene: 18. Per germline, CDR1 KGHDR and CDR2 SFDVKD. The length of the CDR3 is 19 residues. As DNA, the CDR3 is TGTGCCACCAGTGTGGGCGACGAGGCAGGGGGCTTTAGGTCCTACGAGCAGTACGTC. Translated, it gives CATSVGDEAGGFRSYEQYV.

The CDR3 coding sequence is TGTGCCAGCGGGCTAGCTAGCACAGATACGCAGTATTTT. This gives the protein CASGLASTDTQYF. The chain links TRBV9 to TRBJ2-3; weak D call: TRBD2 (5 bases). The V end lost 7 bases, the J end lost 0 bases, and 9 bases lay between the germline ends. This CDR3 spans 13 amino acids. CDR1 is SGDLS and CDR2 is YYNGEE in the germline V gene. The full variable domain, rest sourced from reference TRBV9 and TRBJ2-3, is DSGVTQTPKHLITATGQRVTLRCSPRSGDLSVYWYQQSLDQGLQFLIQYYNGEERAKGNILERFSAQQFPDLHSELNLSSLELGDSALYFCASGLASTDTQYFGPGTRLTVL.

The rearrangement joins TRBV3-1 (or the pseudogene TRBV3-2) to TRBJ2-3, with 9 nucleotides matching TRBD2. J gave up 6 bases and V 4 bases, and 5 bases lay outside the gene matches. CDR3 length: 14 residues. Germline CDR1 and CDR2: LGHDT and YNNKEL (reference sequence). The CDR3 coding sequence is TGTGCCAGCAGCCGGCGGGGGGGCCTGGATACGCAGTATTTT. The encoded protein is CASSRRGGLDTQYF.